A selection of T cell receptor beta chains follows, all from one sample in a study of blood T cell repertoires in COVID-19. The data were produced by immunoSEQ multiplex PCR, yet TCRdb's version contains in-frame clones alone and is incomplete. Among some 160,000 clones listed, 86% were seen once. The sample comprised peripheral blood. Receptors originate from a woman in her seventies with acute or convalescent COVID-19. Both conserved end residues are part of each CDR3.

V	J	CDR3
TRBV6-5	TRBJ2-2	CASTRMGQNTGELFF
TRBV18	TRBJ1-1	CASSVSRWNTEAFF
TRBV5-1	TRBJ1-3	CASSLISGNTIYF
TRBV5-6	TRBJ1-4	CASSLDRGTNEKLFF
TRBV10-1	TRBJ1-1	CASSPLAGAEAFF
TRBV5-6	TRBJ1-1	CASNPPTGVPFF
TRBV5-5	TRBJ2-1	CASSRSRMTASYNEQFF
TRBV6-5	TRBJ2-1	CASSLGLAGYNEQFF
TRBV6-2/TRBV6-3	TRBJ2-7	CASSYSWRDPPTYEQYF
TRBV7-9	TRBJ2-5	CASSRTRGGGGQETQYF
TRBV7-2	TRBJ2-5	CASSRARTGQETQYF
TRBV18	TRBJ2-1	CASSPPQSVGRGLAASEQFF
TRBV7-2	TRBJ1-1	CASSSWGMDTEAFF
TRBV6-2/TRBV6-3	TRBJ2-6	CASSYPPGVVSSGANVLTF
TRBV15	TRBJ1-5	CATSIGQAQPQHF
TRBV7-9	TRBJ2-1	CASSLAGSSSVEQFF
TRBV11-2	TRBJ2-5	CASSPLTSGVQETQYF
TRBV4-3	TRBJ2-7	CASSQEPGAEQYF
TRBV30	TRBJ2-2	CAWSPGTGGPGELFF
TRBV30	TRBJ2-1	CAWSRIGTSDYNEQFF
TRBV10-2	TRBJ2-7	CASSEQRTYEQYF
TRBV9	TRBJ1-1	CASSAGTGVIAFF
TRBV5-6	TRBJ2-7	CASSLTVGLAGTEQYF
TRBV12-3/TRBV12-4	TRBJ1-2	CASTWTGGGYTF
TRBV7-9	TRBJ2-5	CASSRTGGKETQYF
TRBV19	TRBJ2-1	CASGGGFIGSYNEQFF
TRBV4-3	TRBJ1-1	CASSQDYGGDTEAFF
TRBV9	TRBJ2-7	CASSVVGQGSEQYF
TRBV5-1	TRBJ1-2	CASSNPGEDHYGYTF
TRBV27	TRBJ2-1	CASSRRGSYNEQFF
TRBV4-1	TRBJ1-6	CASSQDETAAYNSPLHF